This T cell receptor beta chain was found in a study of T cells in Graves' hyperthyroidism and ophthalmopathy. Broader study findings: The model's output predicted ophthalmopathy at a median of 6.5 months prior to onset.

This clonotype occurred many times. The antigen remains undetermined. Fresh peripheral blood, approximately 10 ml, was the source of the PBMCs. The source material, RNA transcripts, was used to amplify TCR beta CDR3 regions. The TCR CDR3 was amplified in a first-round RT-PCR using the HTBI primer set. MiXCR, applied by TCRdb to the multiplex PCR reads, yields one record per CDR3 protein. Of 250,000 or so distinct CDR3 sequences in the sample, roughly 15% are singletons; the top ten hold 10% to 15%. Sample: blood. This sequence was found in a woman between 40 and 50 years old with Graves' hyperthyroidism that later progressed to Graves' ophthalmopathy.

CDR3 region: CASSKHVLTEAFF. CDR3 sequence (DNA): TGTGCCAGTAGTAAACACGTTCTCACTGAAGCTTTCTTT. The V and J genes are TRBV19 and TRBJ1-1; D is unclear. Trimming stripped 4 bases from V and 4 bases from J, with 10 bases between. The CDR3 length is 13 residues. Germline values: CDR1 LNHDA, CDR2 SQIVND (reference sequence).